This T cell receptor beta chain was recorded in a study of T cells in narcolepsy (dated by TCRdb to between 2018 and 2020). About the investigation overall: Patients with narcolepsy type 1 or type 2 (NT1, NT2) were enrolled in the study together with healthy control donors. The study sought autoreactive T cells targeting hypocretin neuron self-antigens (hypocretin, TRIB2) in narcolepsy patients, using TCR Vbeta sequencing to track clonotypes in blood and CSF.

For TCR Vbeta sequencing, memory CD4+ T cells were sorted ex vivo from the peripheral blood of both healthy controls and narcolepsy patients. The library was prepared using the immunoSEQ multiplex PCR assay. TCRdb mirrors the immuneACCESS table, restricted to in-frame sequences. Some clones are absent from its copies; in checked studies, under half trace to an unresolved V gene, and the reason for the others is unknown. Here the sample has fewer than 35,000 clones; around four fifths occur a single time. The ten largest account for about 3% of the sample. In regard to this clone: Its antigen is not yet known. Per-nucleotide qualities are absent, and no much larger clonotype sits a single base away.

What the work shows at the level of the full study, not this receptor alone: Some blood memory CD4+ repertoires from patients and controls contained no sequences matching autoreactive T cell clones. Numbers of sequenced blood memory CD4+ clonotypes were comparable, averaging about 40,000 in patients and under 35,000 in controls. Plots that compared CSF and blood CD4+ T cell clonotypes from the same patient highlighted HCRT-specific and TRIB2-specific autoreactive clonotypes. Autoreactive clonotypes were reported to be detected serially in the blood of the same patients and of different patients, but not in the blood of healthy controls.

Material: CD45RA- memory CD4+ T cells from PBMCs. The cell subset or site label for this specimen denotes: memory T cells sorted ex vivo from peripheral blood. The TCR sequence derives from a human donor with narcolepsy.

The encoded CDR3 is CASSLRLGDRGIGYGYTF. The base sequence is TGTGCCAGCAGCTTGAGGCTAGGGGACAGGGGGATTGGCTATGGCTACACCTTC. Here the chain combines TRBV5-5 and TRBJ1-2, with 11 central nucleotides matching TRBD1. CDR3 length: 18 amino acids, cysteine to phenylalanine. Only the CDR3 DNA is retained, 54 bases long and in frame from the first base. Germline trimming: 1 base from V, 4 bases from J; junction bases outside gene matches: 12. Via the germline V gene (reference sequence), CDR1 is SGHKS and CDR2 YYEKEE.